Each of the 22 T cell receptor beta chains below was sequenced from the same sample in a study of blood T cell repertoires in COVID-19. The table came from immunoSEQ multiplex PCR; TCRdb's copy has only in-frame clones and leaves some out. The sample gives around 90,000 clones, around four fifths of which show up once; approximately 10% is in the top ten. The sequenced sample consisted of peripheral blood. The receptor source for this set is a woman in her 70s with active or convalescent COVID-19.

The chain employs TRBV7-9 and TRBJ2-6; TRBD2 aligns across 7 bases. This CDR3 comprises 15 residues. V shed 2 bases and J 4 bases; nucleotides not matched to a gene: 2. Looked up from germline, CDR1 is SEHNR and CDR2 is FQNEAQ (reference sequence). CDR3 DNA: TGTGCCAGCAGCTTAAGCGGGGCCGGGGCCAACGTCCTGACTTTC. Residues: CASSLSGAGANVLTF.

The V and J genes are TRBV2 and TRBJ1-1; D possibly corresponds to TRBD1 (5 bases). Trimming cost V 2 bases and J 0 bases, with 10 bases left between them. Germline values: CDR1 SNHLY, CDR2 FYNNEI. The CDR3 covers 15 residues. The CDR3 protein is CASSEYTTVNTEAFF. CDR3 sequence (DNA): TGTGCCAGCAGTGAATATACGACAGTGAACACTGAAGCTTTCTTT.

This clone was observed a handful of times. The V and J genes are TRBV5-5 and TRBJ1-4; D is unresolved. The length of the CDR3 is 14 residues. The V gene lost 4 bases and the J gene lost 3 bases, with 10 bases spanning the gap. The germline V gene has CDR1 SGHKS and CDR2 YYEKEE (reference sequence). This CDR3 is CASSLTSANEKLFF. CDR3 sequence (DNA): TGTGCCAGCAGCCTAACTAGCGCTAATGAAAAACTGTTTTTT.

The chain combines TRBV14 with TRBJ1-6; 9 bases line up with TRBD1. Losses at the gene ends were 2 bases for V and 7 bases for J; bases not matched to a gene: 15. The CDR3 consists of 19 residues. From germline, CDR1 is SGHDN and CDR2 FVKESK. CDR3 in DNA: TGTGCCAGCAGCCAAATACCCGGGGACAGGGTTACTCAGAATTCACCCCTCCACTTT. Its protein product is CASSQIPGDRVTQNSPLHF. Full variable domain (rest looked up from reference TRBV14 and TRBJ1-6): EAGVTQFPSHSVIEKGQTVTLRCDPISGHDNLYWYRRVMGKEIKFLLHFVKESKQDESGMPNNRFLAERTGGTYSTLKVQPAELEDSGVYFCASSQIPGDRVTQNSPLHFGNGTRLTVT.

V is TRBV2 and J is TRBJ2-1; D is perhaps TRBD2 (6 bases). Germline loops: CDR1 SNHLY, CDR2 FYNNEI. The CDR3 sequence is 18 residues long. V lost 2 bases and J 0 bases, leaving 17 bases between the germline ends. The CDR3: CASSESGTFYFSYNEQFF. The CDR3 bases are TGTGCCAGCAGTGAATCGGGGACTTTTTACTTCTCCTACAATGAGCAGTTCTTC.

This clone was detected once. The chain is built from TRBV7-2 and TRBJ1-6, with a possible D match to TRBD1 (5 bases). The CDR3 consists of 15 residues. Germline CDR1 is SGHTA and CDR2 is FQGNSA. V was cut by 2 bases and J by 9 bases, with 14 bases left in between. CDR3 in DNA: TGTGCCAGCAGCTTATATCCAGGGAGGAGTTCACCCCTCCACTTT. Its protein is CASSLYPGRSSPLHF.

This clone appeared a single time. The V and J genes are TRBV5-1 and TRBJ1-2; D perhaps matches TRBD1 (5 bases). V was clipped by 4 bases and J by 4 bases, with 14 bases between them. The CDR3 is 14 amino acids. The germline CDR1 and CDR2 sequences are SGHRS and YFSETQ. CDR3 sequence reads: CASSGRQSGYGYTF. The CDR3 DNA is TGCGCCAGCAGCGGTCGACAGTCGGGCTATGGCTACACCTTC.

The chain is built from TRBV12-3 or TRBV12-4 and TRBJ2-1; D is undetermined. The CDR3 has 13 residues. Trimming stripped 1 base from V and 6 bases from J, with 7 bases between. The CDR3, as DNA: TGTGCCAGCAGTTTAGGGTCAGTCAATGAGCAGTTCTTC. Translation gives CASSLGSVNEQFF.

This rearrangement joins TRBV15 to TRBJ1-6; 9 nucleotides match TRBD1. The length of the CDR3 is 17 residues. V was clipped by 3 bases and J by 9 bases; unmatched bases: 12. In germline, CDR1 is LNHNV, CDR2 YYDKDF (reference sequence). CDR3 amino acids: CATSRSTGGEIRSPLHF. The CDR3 DNA is TGTGCCACCAGCAGGAGTACAGGGGGCGAAATCCGTTCACCCCTCCACTTT.

V is TRBV5-4 and J is TRBJ2-3; TRBD2 agrees at 11 bases. This CDR3 comprises 16 residues. From germline, CDR1 is SGHNT and CDR2 YYREEE (reference sequence). The V segment lost 0 bases and the J segment 5 bases; nucleotides outside the gene matches: 5. The CDR3 DNA reads as TGTGCCAGCAGCTTGGCTAGCGGGGGGTTTAAAGATACGCAGTATTTT. Translating gives CASSLASGGFKDTQYF. Full variable domain (outside the CDR3, taken from reference TRBV5-4 and TRBJ2-3): ETGVTQSPTHLIKTRGQQVTLRCSSQSGHNTVSWYQQALGQGPQFIFQYYREEENGRGNFPPRFSGLQFPNYSSELNVNALELDDSALYLCASSLASGGFKDTQYFGPGTRLTVL.

The V call is TRBV10-3, the J call TRBJ1-5, with TRBD1 matching 7 bases. Germline values: CDR1 ENHRY, CDR2 SYGVKD. V shed 2 bases and J 3 bases; nucleotides not matched to a gene: 4. The CDR3 has 15 residues. The DNA for the CDR3 is TGTGCCATCAGTGAGGGACAGGCGGACAATCAGCCCCAGCATTTT. Protein: CAISEGQADNQPQHF.

The CDR3 DNA reads TGTGCCAGCAGCCCCACCGTCGGGGGGGCAGGCACAGATACGCAGTATTTT. Translation gives CASSPTVGGAGTDTQYF. The J gene is TRBJ2-3, the V gene TRBV7-2, with TRBD2 matching 8 bases. The CDR3 consists of 17 residues. Germline loops: CDR1 SGHTA, CDR2 FQGNSA. Trimming took 5 bases from V and 1 from J; bases not matched to a gene: 11.

The rearrangement joins TRBV6-6 to TRBJ1-2; 9 bases agree with TRBD1. J was trimmed by 8 bases and V by 5 bases; bases with no gene match: 6. This CDR3 has 13 amino acids. Germline V gene lookup returns CDR1 MNHNY and CDR2 SVGAGI (reference sequence). CDR3 sequence: CASSGGTGRGYTF. Here the CDR3 DNA reads TGTGCCAGCAGTGGGGGGACAGGGCGCGGCTACACCTTC.

This clone was seen only once. This chain joins TRBV5-1 and TRBJ1-6; 8 nucleotides line up with TRBD1. The CDR3 is 18 residues long. The germline gives CDR1 SGHRS, CDR2 YFSETQ. V lost 3 bases to trimming and J lost 7 bases; unmatched junction nucleotides: 15. The CDR3 region is CASSSSPGTGRANSPLHF. The CDR3, as DNA: TGCGCCAGCAGCTCGAGTCCCGGGACAGGTCGGGCGAATTCACCCCTCCACTTT.

The chain employs TRBV7-9 and TRBJ1-1, with D hard to call. Germline assignment: CDR1 SEHNR and CDR2 FQNEAQ (reference sequence). V was trimmed by 1 base and J by 3 bases, leaving 6 bases between them. The CDR3 length is 13 residues. The CDR3 DNA is TGTGCCAGCAGCTTAGTTTCGGACACTGAAGCTTTCTTT. Protein sequence: CASSLVSDTEAFF. The full variable domain, in which reference TRBV7-9 and TRBJ1-1 provide the parts outside the CDR3, is DTGVSQNPRHKITKRGQNVTFRCDPISEHNRLYWYRQTLGQGPEFLTYFQNEAQLEKSRLLSDRFSAERPKGSFSTLEIQRTEQGDSAMYLCASSLVSDTEAFFGQGTRLTVV.

The V and J genes are TRBV12-3 or TRBV12-4 and TRBJ1-3; D is unclear. The CDR3 has 13 residues. The V gene lost 5 bases and the J gene lost 0 bases, with 5 bases spanning the gap. The CDR3 protein is CASSMASGNTIYF. CDR3 DNA: TGTGCCAGCAGTATGGCCTCTGGAAACACCATATATTTT.

Concerning this clone itself: The sample holds other DNA sequences that translate to the same CDR3. The genes are TRBV18 and TRBJ2-5; tentatively, D is TRBD1 (6 bases). The CDR3 is made up of 13 amino acids. Germline loops: CDR1 KGHSH, CDR2 LQKENI. The V and J ends lost 6 bases and 2 bases respectively, with 10 bases between them. CDR3: CASSPGQQETQYF. The CDR3 nucleotides read TGTGCCAGCTCTCCTGGACAGCAAGAGACCCAGTACTTC.

The chain couples TRBV5-4 to TRBJ1-1, with 7 bases that match TRBD1. CDR3 size: 13 residues. The V and J ends lost 3 bases and 5 bases, in that order; junction bases with no gene match: 4. Germline V gene sequence: CDR1 SGHNT, CDR2 YYREEE (reference sequence). The CDR3 region is CASSSGGRTEAFF. The CDR3, as DNA: TGTGCCAGCAGCTCAGGGGGGAGAACTGAAGCTTTCTTT.

The chain uses TRBV6-2 or TRBV6-3 and TRBJ1-2, with a weak D call TRBD1 (5 bases). Germline assignment: CDR1 MNHEY and CDR2 SVGEGT. V lost 4 bases to trimming and J lost 4 bases, with 7 bases between them. The CDR3 runs 12 residues. The CDR3 sequence: CASSSDSYGYTF. The CDR3 nucleotides read TGTGCCAGCAGTTCCGACAGCTATGGCTACACCTTC.

The chain is built from TRBV3-1 (or the pseudogene TRBV3-2) and TRBJ1-1; D call uncertain. In germline, CDR1 is LGHDT, CDR2 YNNKEL (reference sequence). This CDR3 has 15 amino acids. Deletions cut 4 bases from V and 5 bases from J, with 17 bases between. CDR3 residues: CASSPFEGARTEAFF. CDR3 nucleotide sequence: TGTGCCAGCAGCCCCTTCGAGGGCGCGCGGACTGAAGCTTTCTTT.

This chain uses TRBV7-9 with TRBJ1-2; no clear D. CDR1 is SEHNR, CDR2 FQNEAQ, per germline (reference sequence). This CDR3 has 13 amino acids. Trimming pared 5 bases from V and 8 bases from J, leaving 15 bases between. CDR3 loop: CASSPTIGYGYTF. The CDR3, as DNA: TGTGCCAGCAGCCCGACTATAGGATACGGCTACACCTTC.

The genes are TRBV28 and TRBJ2-7; 9 positions match TRBD1. This CDR3 has 17 amino acids. The ends lost 3 bases at V and 1 base at J; junction bases unmatched: 10. The V gene's germline CDR1 is MDHEN and CDR2 SYDVKM. The CDR3 here is CASSFLSTGGFSYEQYF. In nucleotides, the CDR3 is TGTGCCAGCAGTTTTCTATCTACAGGGGGCTTTTCCTACGAGCAGTACTTC.